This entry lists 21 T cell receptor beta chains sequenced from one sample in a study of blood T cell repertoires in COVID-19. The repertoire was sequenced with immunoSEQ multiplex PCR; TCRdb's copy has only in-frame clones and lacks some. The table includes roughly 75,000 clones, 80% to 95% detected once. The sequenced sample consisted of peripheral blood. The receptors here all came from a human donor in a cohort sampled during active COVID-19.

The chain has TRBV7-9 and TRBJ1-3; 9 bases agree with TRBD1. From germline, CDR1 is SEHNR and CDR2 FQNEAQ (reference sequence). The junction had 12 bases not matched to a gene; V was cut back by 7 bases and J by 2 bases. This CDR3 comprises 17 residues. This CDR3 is CASISGQGLTTGNTIYF. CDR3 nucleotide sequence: TGTGCCAGCATCAGCGGACAGGGGCTGACGACTGGAAACACCATATATTTT.

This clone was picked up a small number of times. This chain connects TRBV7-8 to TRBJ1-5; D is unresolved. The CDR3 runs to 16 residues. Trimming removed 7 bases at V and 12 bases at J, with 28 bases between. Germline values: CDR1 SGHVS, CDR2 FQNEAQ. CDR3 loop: CASTHSSRGAPYHQHF. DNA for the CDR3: TGTGCCAGCACCCATTCCTCTCGGGGAGCCCCATATCACCAGCATTTT. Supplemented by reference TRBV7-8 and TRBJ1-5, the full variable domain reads GAGVSQSPRYKVAKRGQDVALRCDPISGHVSLFWYQQALGQGPEFLTYFQNEAQLDKSGLPSDRFFAERPEGSVSTLKIQRTQQEDSAVYLCASTHSSRGAPYHQHFGDGTRLSIL.

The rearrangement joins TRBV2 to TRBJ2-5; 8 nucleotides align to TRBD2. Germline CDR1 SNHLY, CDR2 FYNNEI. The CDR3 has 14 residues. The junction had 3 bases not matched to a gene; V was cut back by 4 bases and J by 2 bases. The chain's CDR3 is CASSAGGDQETQYF. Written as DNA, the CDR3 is TGTGCCAGCAGTGCCGGGGGGGATCAAGAGACCCAGTACTTC.

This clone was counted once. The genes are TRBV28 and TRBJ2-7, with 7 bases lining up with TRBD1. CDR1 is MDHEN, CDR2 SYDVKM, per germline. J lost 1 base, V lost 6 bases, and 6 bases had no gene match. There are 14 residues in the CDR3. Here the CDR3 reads CASSLTGASYEQYF. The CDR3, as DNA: TGTGCCAGCAGCCTTACAGGGGCGTCCTACGAGCAGTACTTC.

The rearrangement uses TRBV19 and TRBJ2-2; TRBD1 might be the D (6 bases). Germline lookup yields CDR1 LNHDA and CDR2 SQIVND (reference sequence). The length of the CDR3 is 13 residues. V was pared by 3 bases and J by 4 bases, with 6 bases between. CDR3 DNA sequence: TGTGCCAGTAGTATCAGGGGCACCGGGGAGCTGTTTTTT. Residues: CASSIRGTGELFF.

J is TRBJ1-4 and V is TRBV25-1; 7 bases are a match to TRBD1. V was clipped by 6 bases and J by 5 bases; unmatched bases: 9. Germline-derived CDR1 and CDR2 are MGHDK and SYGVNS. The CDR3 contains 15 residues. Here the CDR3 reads CASRVNTGQNEKLFF. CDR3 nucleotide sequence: TGTGCCAGCAGAGTAAATACGGGACAGAATGAAAAACTGTTTTTT.

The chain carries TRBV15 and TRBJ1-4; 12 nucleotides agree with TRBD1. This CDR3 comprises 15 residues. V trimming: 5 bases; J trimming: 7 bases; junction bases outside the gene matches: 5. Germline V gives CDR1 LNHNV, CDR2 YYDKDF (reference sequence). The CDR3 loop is CATSRDRGPSEKLFF. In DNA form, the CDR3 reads TGTGCCACCAGCCGGGACAGGGGGCCTAGTGAAAAACTGTTTTTT.

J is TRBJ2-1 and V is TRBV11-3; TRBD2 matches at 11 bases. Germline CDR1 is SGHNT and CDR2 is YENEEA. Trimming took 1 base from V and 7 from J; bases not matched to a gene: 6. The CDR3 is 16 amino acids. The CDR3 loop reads CASSLGASGGKNEQFF. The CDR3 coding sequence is TGTGCCAGCAGCTTAGGGGCTAGCGGGGGGAAAAATGAGCAGTTCTTC.

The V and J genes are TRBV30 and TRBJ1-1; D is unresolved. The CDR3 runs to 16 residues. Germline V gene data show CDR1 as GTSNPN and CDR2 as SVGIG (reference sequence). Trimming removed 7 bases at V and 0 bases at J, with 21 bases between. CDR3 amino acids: CAFAAPNRGLNTEAFF. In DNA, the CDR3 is TGTGCCTTTGCGGCCCCAAACCGGGGTCTGAACACTGAAGCTTTCTTT.

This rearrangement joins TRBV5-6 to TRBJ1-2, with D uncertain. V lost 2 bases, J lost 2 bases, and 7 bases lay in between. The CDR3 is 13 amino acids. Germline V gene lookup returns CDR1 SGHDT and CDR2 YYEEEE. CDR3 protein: CASSFGRNYGYTF. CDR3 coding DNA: TGTGCCAGCAGCTTCGGGAGGAACTATGGCTACACCTTC. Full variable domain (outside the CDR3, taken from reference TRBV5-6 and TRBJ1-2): DAGVTQSPTHLIKTRGQQVTLRCSPKSGHDTVSWYQQALGQGPQFIFQYYEEEERQRGNFPDRFSGHQFPNYSSELNVNALLLGDSALYLCASSFGRNYGYTFGSGTRLTVV.

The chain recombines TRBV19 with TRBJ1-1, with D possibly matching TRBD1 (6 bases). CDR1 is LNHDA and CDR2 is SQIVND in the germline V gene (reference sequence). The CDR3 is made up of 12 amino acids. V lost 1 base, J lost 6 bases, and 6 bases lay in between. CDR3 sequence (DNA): TGTGCCAGTAGTATAGGGGGGCCTGAAGCTTTCTTT. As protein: CASSIGGPEAFF.

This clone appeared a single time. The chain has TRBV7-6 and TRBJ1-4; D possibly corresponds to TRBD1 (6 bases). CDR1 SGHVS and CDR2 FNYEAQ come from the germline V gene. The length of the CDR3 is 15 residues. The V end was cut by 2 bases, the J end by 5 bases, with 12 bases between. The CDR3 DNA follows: TGTGCCAGCAGCTTATTTTTTGGACAGAATGAAAAACTGTTTTTT. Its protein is CASSLFFGQNEKLFF.

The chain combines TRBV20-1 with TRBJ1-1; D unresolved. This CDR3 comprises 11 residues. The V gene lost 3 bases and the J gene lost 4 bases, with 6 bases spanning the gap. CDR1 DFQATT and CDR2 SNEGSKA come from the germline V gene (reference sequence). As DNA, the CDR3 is TGCAGTGCTAGCTACGTCACTGAAGCTTTCTTT. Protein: CSASYVTEAFF.

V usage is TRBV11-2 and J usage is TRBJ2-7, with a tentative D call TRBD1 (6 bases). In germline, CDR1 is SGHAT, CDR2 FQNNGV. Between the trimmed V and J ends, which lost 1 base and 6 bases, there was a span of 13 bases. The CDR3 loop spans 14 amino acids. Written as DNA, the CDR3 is TGTGCCAGCAGCTTAGGGGGGCGGATTTCCGAGCAGTACTTC. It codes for CASSLGGRISEQYF.

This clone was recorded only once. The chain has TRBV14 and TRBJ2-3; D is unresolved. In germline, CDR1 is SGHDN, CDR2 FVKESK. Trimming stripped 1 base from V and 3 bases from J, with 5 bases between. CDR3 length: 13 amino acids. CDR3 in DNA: TGTGCCAGCAGCCAAGTAGTTACAGATACGCAGTATTTT. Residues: CASSQVVTDTQYF.

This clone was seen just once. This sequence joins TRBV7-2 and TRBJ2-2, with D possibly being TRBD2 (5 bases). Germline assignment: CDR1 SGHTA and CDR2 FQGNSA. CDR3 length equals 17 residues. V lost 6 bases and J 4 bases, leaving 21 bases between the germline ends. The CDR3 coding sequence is TGTGCCAGCAGGGACGAGGGATTAACAATAGTCACCGGGGAGCTGTTTTTT. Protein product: CASRDEGLTIVTGELFF.

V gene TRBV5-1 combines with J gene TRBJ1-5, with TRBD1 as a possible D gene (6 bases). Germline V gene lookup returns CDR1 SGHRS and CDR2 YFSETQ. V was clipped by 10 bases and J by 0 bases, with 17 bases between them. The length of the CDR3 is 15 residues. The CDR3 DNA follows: TGCGCCCCAGTGGGGACAAGAGATAGCAATCAGCCCCAGCATTTT. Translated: CAPVGTRDSNQPQHF.

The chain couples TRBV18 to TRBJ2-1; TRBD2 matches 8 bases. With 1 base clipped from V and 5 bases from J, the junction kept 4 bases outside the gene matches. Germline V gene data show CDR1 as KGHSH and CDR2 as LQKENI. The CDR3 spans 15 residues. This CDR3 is CASSPLAGGDNEQFF. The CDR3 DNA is TGTGCCAGCTCACCACTGGCGGGGGGAGACAATGAGCAGTTCTTC.

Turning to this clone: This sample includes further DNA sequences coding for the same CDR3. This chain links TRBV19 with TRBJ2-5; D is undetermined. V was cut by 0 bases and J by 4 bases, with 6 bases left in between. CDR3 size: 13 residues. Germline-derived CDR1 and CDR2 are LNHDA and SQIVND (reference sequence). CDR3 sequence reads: CASSIDYRETQYF. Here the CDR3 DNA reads TGTGCCAGTAGTATAGACTACAGAGAGACCCAGTACTTC.

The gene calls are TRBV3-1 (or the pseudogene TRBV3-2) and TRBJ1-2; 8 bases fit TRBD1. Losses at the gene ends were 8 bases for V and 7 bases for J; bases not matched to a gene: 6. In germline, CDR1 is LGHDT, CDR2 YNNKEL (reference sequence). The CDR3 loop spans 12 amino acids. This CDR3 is CASRQGIGGYTF. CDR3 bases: TGTGCCAGCCGACAGGGGATAGGTGGCTACACCTTC.

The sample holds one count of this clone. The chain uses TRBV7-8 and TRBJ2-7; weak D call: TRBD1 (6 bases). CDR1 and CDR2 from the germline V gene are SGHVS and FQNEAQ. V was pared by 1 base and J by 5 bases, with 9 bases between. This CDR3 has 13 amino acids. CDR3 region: CASSLVEGDEQYF. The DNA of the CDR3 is TGTGCCAGCAGCTTAGTTGAGGGGGACGAGCAGTACTTC.